Listed below are T cell receptor beta chains from one sample, sequenced in a study of long-term antiretroviral therapy in people with HIV. The table came from immunoSEQ multiplex PCR; TCRdb's copy has only in-frame clones and leaves some out. The sample comprises some 30,000 clones, approximately 94% of which are singletons, and around 3% rests with the top ten. The source was unsorted PBMCs, collected 7.4 years after starting antiretroviral therapy. The receptors were sampled from a man between 45 and 60 years old with HIV. Both conserved end residues are part of each CDR3. A D gene is named only where the DNA matches it firmly. Some rows have no size entry. The others give once, few or many, or a class for an expanded clone.

TRBV9	-	TRBD2	TRBJ2-7	TGTGCCAGCAGCGTCTCGGGGGGGACAACACTCGAGCAGTACTTC	CASSVSGGTTLEQYF
TRBV2	-	-	TRBJ1-5	TGTGCCAGCAGTGATAATAGGGGGATAGGACAGCCCCAGCATTTT	CASSDNRGIGQPQHF
TRBV18	-	-	TRBJ1-1	TGTGCCACCGCGCAGACGAACAAGGCAAACACTGAAGCTTTCTTT	CATAQTNKANTEAFF
TRBV29-1	-	TRBD1	TRBJ1-1	TGCAGCGTTGAAGCCGACAGGGCGAACACTGAAGCTTTCTTT	CSVEADRANTEAFF
TRBV6-5	once	-	TRBJ2-1	TGTGCCAGCAGTTTCGGGATACGGGGGACTGAGCAGTTCTTC	CASSFGIRGTEQFF
TRBV19	-	TRBD1	TRBJ2-7	TGTGCCAGTTCTTTCGGACAGGTCTACGAGCAGTACTTC	CASSFGQVYEQYF
TRBV5-6	-	-	TRBJ2-7	TGTGCCAGCAGCTTGTCCCCGGGGGTGGGCTACGAGCAGTACTTC	CASSLSPGVGYEQYF
TRBV18	-	-	TRBJ1-1	TGTGCCAGCCGCGCAGGGGAACGGACTGAAGCTTTCTTT	CASRAGERTEAFF
TRBV29-1	-	-	TRBJ1-2	TGCAGCGTCGTCCTCAGAGATGGCTACACCTTC	CSVVLRDGYTF
TRBV19	-	TRBD1	TRBJ1-4	TGTGCCAGTAGCCTTCCACAGGGGACAACTAATGAAAAACTGTTTTTT	CASSLPQGTTNEKLFF
TRBV9	-	-	TRBJ2-3	TGTGCCAGCAGCGCTAGCGGGACAGGCCCCACAGATACGCAGTATTTT	CASSASGTGPTDTQYF
TRBV27	once	-	TRBJ2-7	TGTGCCAGCAGTTTACGGCCAGGGAATTACGAGCAGTACTTC	CASSLRPGNYEQYF
TRBV4-1	-	-	TRBJ2-7	TGCGCCAGCAGCCAAGTTGCAGCAGGGCTCTACGAGCAGTACTTC	CASSQVAAGLYEQYF
TRBV19	-	-	TRBJ2-3	TGTGCCAGTAGTATAGATGGTTGGGCAGAGAATACGCAGTATTTT	CASSIDGWAENTQYF
TRBV2	once	TRBD1	TRBJ2-7	TGTGCCAGCAGTTACAGGGGGACCCACGAGCAGTACTTC	CASSYRGTHEQYF
TRBV4-1	-	-	TRBJ1-2	TGCGCCAGCAGCCAGGAGGGGTCTACCCATCCCTATGGCTACACCTTC	CASSQEGSTHPYGYTF
TRBV19	-	-	TRBJ1-6	TGTGCCAGTAGTACCCGGACAAGCTCCTATAATTCACCCCTCCACTTT	CASSTRTSSYNSPLHF
TRBV7-8	-	-	TRBJ1-1	TGTGCCAGCAGCTTGACACCGAACACTGAAGCTTTCTTT	CASSLTPNTEAFF
TRBV30	-	TRBD1	TRBJ1-1	TGTGCCTGGACAGCAGGGGGCACTGAAGCTTTCTTT	CAWTAGGTEAFF
TRBV5-5	-	TRBD1	TRBJ2-7	TGTGCCAGCAGCTTAGCGACAGGGCCTACCTACGAGCAGTACTTC	CASSLATGPTYEQYF
TRBV5-4	-	-	TRBJ2-1	TGTGCCAGCAGCTTGGGGGGGGCGGGGAATACCAATGAGCAGTTCTTC	CASSLGGAGNTNEQFF
TRBV11-2	-	TRBD1	TRBJ1-4	TGTGCCAGCAGCTTAGGGACAGGGGGAACTAATGAAAAACTGTTTTTT	CASSLGTGGTNEKLFF
TRBV10-3	-	TRBD1	TRBJ1-2	TGTGCCATCAGTCGGGACAGGGAAAACTATGGCTACACCTTC	CAISRDRENYGYTF
TRBV5-6	-	-	TRBJ1-2	TGTGCCAGCAGCTTGGAGGTCAGAGACTATGGCTACACCTTC	CASSLEVRDYGYTF
TRBV11-3	-	-	TRBJ2-7	TGTGCCAGCAGCTTAGCAGGTTCCTCCTACGAGCAGTACTTC	CASSLAGSSYEQYF
TRBV14	-	-	TRBJ1-1	TGTGCCAGCAGCCTGGGACTTCTGAACACTGAAGCTTTCTTT	CASSLGLLNTEAFF
TRBV29-1	-	TRBD1	TRBJ2-7	TGCAGCGTTGGGACAGGGCTCTACGAGCAGTACTTC	CSVGTGLYEQYF
TRBV4-3	-	TRBD2	TRBJ2-6	TGCGCCAGCAGCCAAGATCTAGCGGGGGGGTTGGGGGCCAACGTCCTGACTTTC	CASSQDLAGGLGANVLTF
TRBV4-1	-	-	TRBJ1-3	TGCGCCAGCAGCCAAGGACTTTCGTCCTCTGGAAACACCATATATTTT	CASSQGLSSSGNTIYF
TRBV7-9	-	TRBD2	TRBJ2-5	TGTGCCAGCAGCTTCTTGGCGGGGGGAGAGACCCAGTACTTC	CASSFLAGGETQYF
TRBV19	-	-	TRBJ1-1	TGTGCCAGTAGTATAGTCCCCAACACTGAAGCTTTCTTT	CASSIVPNTEAFF
TRBV9	-	TRBD2	TRBJ2-3	TGTGCCAGCAGCGTAGACCCGACGCGGGGGGGCCCTGATACGCAGTATTTT	CASSVDPTRGGPDTQYF
TRBV25-1	-	-	TRBJ2-3	TGTGCCAGCTCGCCAGGTAGCGTCTATACGCAGTATTTT	CASSPGSVYTQYF
TRBV30	-	TRBD2	TRBJ2-7	TGTGCCTGGAGTGTTTTAGCGGGCGAGCAGTACTTC	CAWSVLAGEQYF
TRBV27	-	-	TRBJ2-3	TGTGCCAGCAGTGTCACCGGGACTAGCACAGATACGCAGTATTTT	CASSVTGTSTDTQYF
TRBV5-1	-	-	TRBJ2-7	TGCGCCAGCAGCCTGGGATCTGACTCCTACGAGCAGTACTTC	CASSLGSDSYEQYF
TRBV2	-	TRBD1	TRBJ1-6	TGTGCCAGCAAGGGGACAGGGGGATTTAGCAATTCACCCCTCCACTTT	CASKGTGGFSNSPLHF